Reported below is one TCR beta chain. Its matching antigen is unknown. PCR amplification relied on 60 Vbeta primers (plus 13 Jbeta primers). TCRdb's copy holds only in-frame clones and misses some; the assay was immunoSEQ multiplex PCR. In the table there are some 50,000 clones, roughly 70% of which are singletons. Despite likely unrecorded immune exposures, the donors were nominally healthy at the time of sampling. The source of the sample is a study of cytomegalovirus exposure and HLA in healthy donors. Study observations and caveats: The study listed approximately 170 cytomegalovirus-associated TCR beta chains. In a later analysis, an Asian-associated ancestry cluster reportedly showed fewer N-insertions than the approximately 640-donor mean.

The length of the CDR3 is 17 residues. Germline assignment: CDR1 SGDLS and CDR2 YYNGEE. Trimming at V came to 0 bases and at J to 3 bases, leaving 5 bases not matched to a gene. The gene calls are TRBV9 and TRBJ2-1; 11 bases map to TRBD2. The TCR was taken from a woman aged 45-59 years in good health and CMV-seropositive. Sequenced sample: PBMCs. The CDR3: CASSVVASGGRYNEQFF. The CDR3, as DNA: TGTGCCAGCAGCGTAGTGGCTAGCGGGGGGCGCTACAATGAGCAGTTCTTC.